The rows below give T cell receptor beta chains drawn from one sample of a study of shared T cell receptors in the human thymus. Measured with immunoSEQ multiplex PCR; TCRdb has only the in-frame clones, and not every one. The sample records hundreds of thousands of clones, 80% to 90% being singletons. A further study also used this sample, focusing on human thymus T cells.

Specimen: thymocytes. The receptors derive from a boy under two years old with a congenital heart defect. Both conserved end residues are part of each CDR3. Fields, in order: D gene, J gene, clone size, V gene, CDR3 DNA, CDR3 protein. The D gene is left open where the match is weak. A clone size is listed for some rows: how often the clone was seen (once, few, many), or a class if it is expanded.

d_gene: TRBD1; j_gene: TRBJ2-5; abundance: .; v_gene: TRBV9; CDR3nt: TGTGCCAGCAGCGCTACCGGGACAGGTCCAACCCAGTACTTC; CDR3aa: CASSATGTGPTQYF
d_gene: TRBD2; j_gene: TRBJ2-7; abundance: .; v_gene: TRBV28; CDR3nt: TGTGCCAGCAGGACTACTAGCGGGGTTAGATACGAGCAGTACTTC; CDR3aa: CASRTTSGVRYEQYF
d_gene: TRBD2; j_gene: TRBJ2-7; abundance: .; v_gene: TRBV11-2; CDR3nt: TGTGCCAGCAGCTTAGAAGAGCGGGAGGTTCCCTACGAGCAGTACTTC; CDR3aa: CASSLEEREVPYEQYF
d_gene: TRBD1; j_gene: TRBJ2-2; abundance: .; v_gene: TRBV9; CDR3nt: TGTGCCAGCAGCGTAGCCGCGGACAGGGGGCGCCCCGGGGAGCTGTTTTTT; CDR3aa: CASSVAADRGRPGELFF
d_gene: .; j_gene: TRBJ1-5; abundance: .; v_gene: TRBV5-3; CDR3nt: TGTGCCAGAAGCTTGGCCGTCAGGAGGTGCAATCAGCCCCAGCATTTT; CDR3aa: CARSLAVRRCNQPQHF
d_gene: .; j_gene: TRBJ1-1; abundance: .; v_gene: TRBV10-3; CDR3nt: TGTGCCATCAGTCAACAGGGAAGAGGAGAGGTAACTGAAGCTTTCTTT; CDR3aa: CAISQQGRGEVTEAFF
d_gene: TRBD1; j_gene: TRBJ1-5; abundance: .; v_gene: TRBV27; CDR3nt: TGTGCCAGCAGTTTAGGGGGACAGGCTAGCAATCAGCCCCAGCATTTT; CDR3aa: CASSLGGQASNQPQHF
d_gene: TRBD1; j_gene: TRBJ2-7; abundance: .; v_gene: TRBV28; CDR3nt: TGTGCCAGCAGTTTTTACAGGGGATGGGAGCAGTACTTC; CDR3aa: CASSFYRGWEQYF
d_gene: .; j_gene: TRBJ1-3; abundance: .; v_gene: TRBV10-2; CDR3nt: TGCGCCAGCAGGGGACATGCTGGAAACACCATATATTTT; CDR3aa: CASRGHAGNTIYF
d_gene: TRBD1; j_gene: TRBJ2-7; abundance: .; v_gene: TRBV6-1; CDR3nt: TGTGCCAGCAGAAGGGGGCTGTCCTACGAGCAGTACTTC; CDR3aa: CASRRGLSYEQYF
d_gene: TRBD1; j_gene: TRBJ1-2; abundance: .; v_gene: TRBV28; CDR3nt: TGTGCCAGCAGTTCAGACAGGGAAGGCTACACCTTC; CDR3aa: CASSSDREGYTF
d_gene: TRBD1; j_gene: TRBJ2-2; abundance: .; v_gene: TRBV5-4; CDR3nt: TGTGCCAGCAGCTTGGGGTCAGGGGGCTTGAACACCGGGGAGCTGTTTTTT; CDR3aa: CASSLGSGGLNTGELFF
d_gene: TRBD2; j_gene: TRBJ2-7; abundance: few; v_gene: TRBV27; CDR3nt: TGTGCCAGCAGTTTAGCGGGAGGGGGCTACGAGCAGTACTTC; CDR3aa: CASSLAGGGYEQYF
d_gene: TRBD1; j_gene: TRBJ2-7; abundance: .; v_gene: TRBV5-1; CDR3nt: TGCGCCAGCAGCCTAACCGGGACAGGGGTTATTACAGCCTACGAGCAGTACTTC; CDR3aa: CASSLTGTGVITAYEQYF
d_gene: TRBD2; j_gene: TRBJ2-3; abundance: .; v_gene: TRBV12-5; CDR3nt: TGTGCTAGTGCCAATAGCGGGGGGGATACAGATACGCAGTATTTT; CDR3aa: CASANSGGDTDTQYF
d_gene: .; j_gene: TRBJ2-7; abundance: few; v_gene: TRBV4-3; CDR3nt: TGCGCCAGCAGCCAAGGCCCCAGGGGATACGAGCAGTACTTC; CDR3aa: CASSQGPRGYEQYF
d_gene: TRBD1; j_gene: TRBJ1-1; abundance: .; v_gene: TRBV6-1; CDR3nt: TGTGCCAGCAATTTGACAGGGAGGAAGGCTGAAGCTTTCTTT; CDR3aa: CASNLTGRKAEAFF
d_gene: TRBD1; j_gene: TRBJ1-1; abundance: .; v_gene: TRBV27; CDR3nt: TGTGCCAGCAGTTCCCCTGCCACGGGACAGGGGTTCAACACTGAAGCTTTCTTT; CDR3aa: CASSSPATGQGFNTEAFF
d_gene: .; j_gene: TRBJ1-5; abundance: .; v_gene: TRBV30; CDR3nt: TGTGCCTGGAGTGTAGGGGGGGACACAACTTGGGGTCAGCCCCAGCATTTT; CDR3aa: CAWSVGGDTTWGQPQHF
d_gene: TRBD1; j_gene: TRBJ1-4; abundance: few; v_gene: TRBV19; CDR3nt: TGTGCCAGTAGTACCCGACAGGGGAGGACTAATGAAAAACTGTTTTTT; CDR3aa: CASSTRQGRTNEKLFF
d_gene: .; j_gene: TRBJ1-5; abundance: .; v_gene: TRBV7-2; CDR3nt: TGTGCCAGCAGCTTTGATCCAGGGGCCAATCAGCCCCAGCATTTT; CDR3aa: CASSFDPGANQPQHF
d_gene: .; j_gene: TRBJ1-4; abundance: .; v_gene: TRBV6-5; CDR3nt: TGTGCCAGCGCAACAGCAACTAATGAAAAACTGTTTTTT; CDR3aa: CASATATNEKLFF
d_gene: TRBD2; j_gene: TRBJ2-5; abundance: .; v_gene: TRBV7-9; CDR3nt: TGTGCCAGCAGCTTAGTGGGGAGCGGGAGGCCAGGGGAGACCCAGTACTTC; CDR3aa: CASSLVGSGRPGETQYF
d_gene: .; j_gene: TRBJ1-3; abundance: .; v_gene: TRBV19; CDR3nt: TGTGCCAGTAGTATAGTTGGGGACACCCCGAGAACTGGAAACACCATATATTTT; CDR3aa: CASSIVGDTPRTGNTIYF
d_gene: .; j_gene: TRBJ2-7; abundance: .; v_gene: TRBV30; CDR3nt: TGTGCCTGTCCTGACAAACTCTCCTACGAGCAGTACTTC; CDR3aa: CACPDKLSYEQYF
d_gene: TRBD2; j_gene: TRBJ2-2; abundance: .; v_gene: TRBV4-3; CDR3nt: TGCGCCAGCAGCCAAGATTCTAGACCGGGACTAGGGAGCGGGGAGCTGTTTTTT; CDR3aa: CASSQDSRPGLGSGELFF
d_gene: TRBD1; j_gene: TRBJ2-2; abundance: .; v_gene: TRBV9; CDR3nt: TGTGCCAGCAGCGGCAACAGGGGGCTGTACACCGGGGAGCTGTTTTTT; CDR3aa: CASSGNRGLYTGELFF
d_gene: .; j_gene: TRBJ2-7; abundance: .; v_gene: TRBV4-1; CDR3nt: TGCGCCAGCAGCCCCCGATCGCGGAGCGAAAGCTCCTACGAGCAGTACTTC; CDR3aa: CASSPRSRSESSYEQYF
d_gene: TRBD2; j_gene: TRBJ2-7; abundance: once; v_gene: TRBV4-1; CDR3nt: TGCGCCAGCAGCCAAGGTAGCGGGGGGGACTACGAGCAGTACTTC; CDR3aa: CASSQGSGGDYEQYF
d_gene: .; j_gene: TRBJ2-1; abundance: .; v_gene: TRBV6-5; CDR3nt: TGTGCCAGCAGGGAGCGGGATGAGCAGTTCTTC; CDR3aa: CASRERDEQFF
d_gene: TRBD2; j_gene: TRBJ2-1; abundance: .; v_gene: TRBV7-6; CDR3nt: TGTGCCAGCAGCCCACCTGGACTAGCGGGAGGGCCAGGCTACAATGAGCAGTTCTTC; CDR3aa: CASSPPGLAGGPGYNEQFF
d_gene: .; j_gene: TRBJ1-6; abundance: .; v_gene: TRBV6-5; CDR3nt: TGTGCCAGCAGATACGGGCAGGATAATTCCCCCCTCCACTTT; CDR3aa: CASRYGQDNSPLHF
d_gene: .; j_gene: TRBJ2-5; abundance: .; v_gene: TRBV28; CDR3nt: TGTGCCAGCAGTTTTCGGGAAGAGACCCAGTACTTC; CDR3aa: CASSFREETQYF
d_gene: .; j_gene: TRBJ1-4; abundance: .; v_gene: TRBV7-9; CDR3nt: TGTGCCAGCAGCAACGGTGAAAAACTGTTTTTT; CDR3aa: CASSNGEKLFF
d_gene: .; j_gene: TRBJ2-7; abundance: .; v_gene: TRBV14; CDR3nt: TGTGCCAGCAGCCCACAGGGACCGGGATCCCTCCCCTCCTACGAGCAGTACTTC; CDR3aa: CASSPQGPGSLPSYEQYF
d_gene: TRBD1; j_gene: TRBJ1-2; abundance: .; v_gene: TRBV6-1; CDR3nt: TGTGCCAGCAGTGAAGTAACAGGGGGCAACTATGGCTACACCTTC; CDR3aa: CASSEVTGGNYGYTF
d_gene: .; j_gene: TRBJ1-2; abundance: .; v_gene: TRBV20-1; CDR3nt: TGCAGTGCTAACGGGGGCTATGGCTACACCTTC; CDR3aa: CSANGGYGYTF
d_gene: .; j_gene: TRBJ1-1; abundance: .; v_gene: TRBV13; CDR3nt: TGTGCCAGCAGCATGAGGACAGAAAAGAACACTGAAGCTTTCTTT; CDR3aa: CASSMRTEKNTEAFF
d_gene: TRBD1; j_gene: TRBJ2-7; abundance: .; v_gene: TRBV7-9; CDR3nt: TGTGCCAGCAGTGGGACAGGGGCAGATCACGAGCAGTACTTC; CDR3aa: CASSGTGADHEQYF
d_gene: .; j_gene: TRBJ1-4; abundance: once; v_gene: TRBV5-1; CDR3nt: TGCGCCAGCAGTAGGAACTGGGGGGTTAATGAAAAACTGTTTTTT; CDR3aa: CASSRNWGVNEKLFF
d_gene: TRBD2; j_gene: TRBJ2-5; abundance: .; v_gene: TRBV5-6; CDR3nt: TGTGCCAGCAGCTTGGGTAGCGGGAGGAGTAGAGAGACCCAGTACTTC; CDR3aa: CASSLGSGRSRETQYF
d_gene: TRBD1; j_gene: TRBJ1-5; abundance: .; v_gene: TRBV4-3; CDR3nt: TGCGCCAGCAGCCAAGATTTCGACAGGGGATCAAGCCAGCCCCAGCATTTT; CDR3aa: CASSQDFDRGSSQPQHF
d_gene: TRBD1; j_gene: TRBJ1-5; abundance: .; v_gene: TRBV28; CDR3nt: TGTGCCAGCAGTTTATTGGCAGGGGGTGGTCAGCCCCAGCATTTT; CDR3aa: CASSLLAGGGQPQHF
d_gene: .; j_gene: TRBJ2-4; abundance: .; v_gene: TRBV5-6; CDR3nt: TGTGCCAGCAGTCTTAGCGGATCAGGAGACATTCAGTACTTC; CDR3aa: CASSLSGSGDIQYF
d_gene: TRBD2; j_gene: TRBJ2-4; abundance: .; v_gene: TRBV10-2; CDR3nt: TGCGCCAGCAGTGGTAGCGGGAGGATGGCCAAAAACATTCAGTACTTC; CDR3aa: CASSGSGRMAKNIQYF
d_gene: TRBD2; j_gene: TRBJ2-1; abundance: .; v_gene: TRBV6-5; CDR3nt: TGTGCCAGCAGGGGAGGGTTTCTTAATGAGCAGTTCTTC; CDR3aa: CASRGGFLNEQFF
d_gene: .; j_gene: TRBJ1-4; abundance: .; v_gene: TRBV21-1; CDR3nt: TGTGCCAGCAGCAAAGAGCAGGGTACCTCAACTAATGAAAAACTGTTTTTT; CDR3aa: CASSKEQGTSTNEKLFF
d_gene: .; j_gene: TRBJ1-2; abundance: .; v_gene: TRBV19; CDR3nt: TGTGCCAGTAGTCCACAGACAGGAAGGTATGGCTACACCTTC; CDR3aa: CASSPQTGRYGYTF
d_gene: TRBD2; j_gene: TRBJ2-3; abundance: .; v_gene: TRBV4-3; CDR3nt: TGCGCCAGCAGCCAAGATCGCGGGGGGGGCCCAGAGACAGATACGCAGTATTTT; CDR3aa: CASSQDRGGGPETDTQYF
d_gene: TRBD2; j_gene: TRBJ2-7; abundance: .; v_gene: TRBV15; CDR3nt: TGTGCCACCAGCAGAGTGAGGGTCGACGGGAGGGCCTACGAGCAGTACTTC; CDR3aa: CATSRVRVDGRAYEQYF
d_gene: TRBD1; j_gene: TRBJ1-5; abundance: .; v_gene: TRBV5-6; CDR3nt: TGTGCCAGCAGCCTCGGACAGGGCCAGCCCCAGCATTTT; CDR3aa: CASSLGQGQPQHF
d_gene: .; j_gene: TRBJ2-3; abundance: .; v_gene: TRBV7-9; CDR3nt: TGTGCCAGCAGCCACGTTGGAGGGCCTAGCACAGATACGCAGTATTTT; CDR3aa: CASSHVGGPSTDTQYF
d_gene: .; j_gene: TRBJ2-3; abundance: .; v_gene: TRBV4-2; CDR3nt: TGTGCCAGCAGCCAACTAGCCAGCCCCACAGATACGCAGTATTTT; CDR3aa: CASSQLASPTDTQYF
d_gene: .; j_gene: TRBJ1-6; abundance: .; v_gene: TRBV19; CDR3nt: TGTGCCAGTAGTATTATGGGACTCTCCTATAATTCACCCCTCCACTTT; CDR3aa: CASSIMGLSYNSPLHF
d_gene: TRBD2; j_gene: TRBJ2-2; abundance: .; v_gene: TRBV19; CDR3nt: TGTGCCAGTAGTATGATGGGGGGGGATCGGACCGGGGAGCTGTTTTTT; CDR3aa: CASSMMGGDRTGELFF
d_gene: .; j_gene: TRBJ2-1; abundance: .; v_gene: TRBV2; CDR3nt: TGTGCCACCCGAGGGCAGGTCGAGGGATACAATGAGCAGTTCTTC; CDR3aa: CATRGQVEGYNEQFF
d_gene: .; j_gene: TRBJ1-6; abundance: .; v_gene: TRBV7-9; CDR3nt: TGTGCCAGCAGCTCAACAGGGAAATCCTATAATTCACCCCTCCACTTT; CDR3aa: CASSSTGKSYNSPLHF
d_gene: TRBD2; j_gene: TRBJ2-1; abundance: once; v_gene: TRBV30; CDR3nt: TGTGCCTGGAGCCATACTAGCGGGGGACACAATGAGCAGTTCTTC; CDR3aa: CAWSHTSGGHNEQFF
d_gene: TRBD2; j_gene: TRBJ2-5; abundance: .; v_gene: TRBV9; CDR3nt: TGTGCCAGCAGCGTAGCGGGGGGGGCGGTGGGGGAGACCCAGTACTTC; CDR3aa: CASSVAGGAVGETQYF
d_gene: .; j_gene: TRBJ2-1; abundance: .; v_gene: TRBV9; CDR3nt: TGTGCCAGCAGCGTAGGCGGGGTAAAAATCAATGAGCAGTTCTTC; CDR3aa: CASSVGGVKINEQFF